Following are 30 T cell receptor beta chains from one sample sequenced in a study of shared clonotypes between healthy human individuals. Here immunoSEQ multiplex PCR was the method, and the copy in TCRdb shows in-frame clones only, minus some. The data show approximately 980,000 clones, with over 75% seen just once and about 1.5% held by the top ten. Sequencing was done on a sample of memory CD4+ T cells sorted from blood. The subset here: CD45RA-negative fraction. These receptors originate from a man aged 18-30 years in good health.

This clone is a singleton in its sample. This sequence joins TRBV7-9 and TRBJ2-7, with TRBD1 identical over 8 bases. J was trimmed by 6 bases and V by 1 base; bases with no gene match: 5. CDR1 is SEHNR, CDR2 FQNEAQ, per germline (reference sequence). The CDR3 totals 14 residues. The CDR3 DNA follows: TGTGCCAGCAGCTTAGAGGGCAGGGGGCTCGAGCAGTACTTC. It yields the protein CASSLEGRGLEQYF.

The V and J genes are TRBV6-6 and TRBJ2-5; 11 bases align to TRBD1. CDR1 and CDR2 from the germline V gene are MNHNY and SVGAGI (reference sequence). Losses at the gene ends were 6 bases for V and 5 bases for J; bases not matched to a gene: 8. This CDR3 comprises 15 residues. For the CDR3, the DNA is TGTGCCAGCAGCCAGGGACAGGGGGTTGGTGAGACCCAGTACTTC. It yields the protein CASSQGQGVGETQYF.

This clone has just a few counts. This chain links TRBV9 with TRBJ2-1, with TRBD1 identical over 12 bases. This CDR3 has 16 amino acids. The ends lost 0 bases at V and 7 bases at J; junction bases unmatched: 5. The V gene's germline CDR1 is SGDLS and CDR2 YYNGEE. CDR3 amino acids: CASSVAGTGGWNEQFF. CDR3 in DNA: TGTGCCAGCAGCGTAGCGGGGACAGGGGGCTGGAATGAGCAGTTCTTC. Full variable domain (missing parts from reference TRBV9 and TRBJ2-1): DSGVTQTPKHLITATGQRVTLRCSPRSGDLSVYWYQQSLDQGLQFLIQYYNGEERAKGNILERFSAQQFPDLHSELNLSSLELGDSALYFCASSVAGTGGWNEQFFGPGTRLTVL.

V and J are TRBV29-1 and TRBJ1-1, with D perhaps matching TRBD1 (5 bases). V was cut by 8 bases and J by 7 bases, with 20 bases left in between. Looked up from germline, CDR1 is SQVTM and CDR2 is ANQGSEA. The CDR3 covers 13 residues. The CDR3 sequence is CSSLSAKGYEAFF. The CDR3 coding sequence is TGCAGCTCCTTGTCGGCCAAGGGGTATGAAGCTTTCTTT.

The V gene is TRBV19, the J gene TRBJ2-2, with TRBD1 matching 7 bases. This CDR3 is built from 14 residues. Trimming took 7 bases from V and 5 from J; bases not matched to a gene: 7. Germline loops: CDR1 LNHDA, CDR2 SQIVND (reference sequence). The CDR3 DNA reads TGTGCCAGTAAAAGGGACAGAGCGACCGGGGAGCTGTTTTTT. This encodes CASKRDRATGELFF.

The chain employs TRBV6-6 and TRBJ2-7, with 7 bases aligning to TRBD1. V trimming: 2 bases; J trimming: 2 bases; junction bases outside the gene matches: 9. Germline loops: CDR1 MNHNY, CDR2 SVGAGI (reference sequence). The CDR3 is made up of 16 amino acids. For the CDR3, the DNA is TGTGCCAGCAGTTACCCGCCTTCCGGGACAGCCTACGAGCAGTACTTC. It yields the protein CASSYPPSGTAYEQYF.

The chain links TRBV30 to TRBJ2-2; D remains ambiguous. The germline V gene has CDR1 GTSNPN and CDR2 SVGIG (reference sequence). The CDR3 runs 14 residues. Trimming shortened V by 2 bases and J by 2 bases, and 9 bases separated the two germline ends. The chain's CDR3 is CAWSSTTNTGELFF. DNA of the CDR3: TGTGCCTGGAGTTCAACGACCAACACCGGGGAGCTGTTTTTT. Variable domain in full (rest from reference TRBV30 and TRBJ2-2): SQTIHQWPATLVQPVGSPLSLECTVEGTSNPNLYWYRQAAGRGLQLLFYSVGIGQISSEVPQNLSASRPQDRQFILSSKKLLLSDSGFYLCAWSSTTNTGELFFGEGSRLTVL.

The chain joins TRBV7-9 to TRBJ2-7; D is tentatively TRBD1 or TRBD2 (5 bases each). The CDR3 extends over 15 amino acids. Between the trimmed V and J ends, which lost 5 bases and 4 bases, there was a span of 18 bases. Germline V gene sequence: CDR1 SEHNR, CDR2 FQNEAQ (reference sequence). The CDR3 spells CASSRSGGMAYEQYF. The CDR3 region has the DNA TGTGCCAGCAGCCGGTCTGGGGGTATGGCGTACGAGCAGTACTTC.

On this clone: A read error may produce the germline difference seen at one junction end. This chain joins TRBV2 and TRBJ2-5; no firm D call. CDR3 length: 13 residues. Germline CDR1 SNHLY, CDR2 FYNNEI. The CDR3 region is CASSEGPGATQYF. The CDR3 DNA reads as TGTGCCAGCAGCGAAGGGCCGGGTGCGACCCAGTACTTC.

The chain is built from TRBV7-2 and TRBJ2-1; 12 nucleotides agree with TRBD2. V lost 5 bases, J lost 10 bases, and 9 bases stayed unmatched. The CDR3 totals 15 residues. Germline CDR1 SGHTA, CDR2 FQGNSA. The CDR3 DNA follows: TGTGCCAGCAGCCCCTCTGGGACTAGCGGGCCGGAGCAGTTCTTC. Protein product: CASSPSGTSGPEQFF.

The CDR3 DNA reads as TGTGCCAGCAGCGTAGTTGGACAGGACGTCACTGAAGCTTTCTTT. Amino acids: CASSVVGQDVTEAFF. This chain uses TRBV9 with TRBJ1-1; the match to TRBD1 covers 7 bases. This CDR3 is 15 amino acids long. Germline CDR1 is SGDLS and CDR2 is YYNGEE. The V segment lost 0 bases and the J segment 4 bases; nucleotides outside the gene matches: 6.

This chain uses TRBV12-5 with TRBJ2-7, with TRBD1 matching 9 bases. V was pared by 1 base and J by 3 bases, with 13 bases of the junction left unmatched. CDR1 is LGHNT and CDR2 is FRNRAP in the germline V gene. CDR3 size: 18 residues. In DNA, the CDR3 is TGTGCTAGTGGTTTGGGAAGTAAGACAGGGGGTGACCACTACGAGCAGTACTTC. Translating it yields CASGLGSKTGGDHYEQYF.

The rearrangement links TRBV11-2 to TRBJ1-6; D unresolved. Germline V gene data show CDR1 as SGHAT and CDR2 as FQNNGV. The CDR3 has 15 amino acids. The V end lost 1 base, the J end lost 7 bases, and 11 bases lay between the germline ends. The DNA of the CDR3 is TGTGCCAGCAGCTTAGTGACTGGACCGAATTCACCCCTCCACTTT. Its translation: CASSLVTGPNSPLHF.

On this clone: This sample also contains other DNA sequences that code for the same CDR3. The CDR3 DNA follows: TGCGCCAGCAGCCAAGGACTAGCGGGAGGGACCTACGAGCAGTACTTC. Residues: CASSQGLAGGTYEQYF. The chain is built from TRBV4-1 and TRBJ2-7; TRBD2 aligns across 14 bases. This CDR3 region has 16 residues. The germline V gene encodes CDR1 MGHRA and CDR2 YSYEKL. V lost 1 base to trimming and J lost 2 bases; unmatched junction nucleotides: 1.

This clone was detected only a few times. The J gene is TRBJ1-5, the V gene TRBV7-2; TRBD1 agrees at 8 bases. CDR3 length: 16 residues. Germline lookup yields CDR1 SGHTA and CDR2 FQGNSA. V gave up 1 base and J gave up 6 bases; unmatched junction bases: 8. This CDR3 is CASSLETGARGQPQHF. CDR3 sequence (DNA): TGTGCCAGCAGCTTAGAGACAGGGGCGCGCGGTCAGCCCCAGCATTTT.

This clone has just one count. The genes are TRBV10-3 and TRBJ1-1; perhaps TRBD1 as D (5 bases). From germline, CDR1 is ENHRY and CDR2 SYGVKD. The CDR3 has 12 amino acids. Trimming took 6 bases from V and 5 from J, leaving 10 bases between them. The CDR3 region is CAISRERTEAFF. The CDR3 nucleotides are TGTGCCATCAGCAGGGAAAGAACTGAAGCTTTCTTT.

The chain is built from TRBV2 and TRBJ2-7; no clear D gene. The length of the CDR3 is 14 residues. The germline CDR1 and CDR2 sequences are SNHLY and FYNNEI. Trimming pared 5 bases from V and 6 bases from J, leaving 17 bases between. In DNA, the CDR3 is TGTGCCAGCAGTCCCCCCGCGCTAGTGGGCGAGCAGTACTTC. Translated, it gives CASSPPALVGEQYF.

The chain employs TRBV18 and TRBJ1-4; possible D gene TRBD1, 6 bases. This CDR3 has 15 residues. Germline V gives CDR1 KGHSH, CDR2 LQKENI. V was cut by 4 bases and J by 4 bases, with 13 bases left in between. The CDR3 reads CASSLNTGYNEKLFF. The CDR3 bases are TGTGCCAGCTCACTTAATACAGGGTATAATGAAAAACTGTTTTTT. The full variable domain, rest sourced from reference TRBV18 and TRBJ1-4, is NAGVMQNPRHLVRRRGQEARLRCSPMKGHSHVYWYRQLPEEGLKFMVYLQKENIIDESGMPKERFSAEFPKEGPSILRIQQVVRGDSAAYFCASSLNTGYNEKLFFGSGTQLSVL.

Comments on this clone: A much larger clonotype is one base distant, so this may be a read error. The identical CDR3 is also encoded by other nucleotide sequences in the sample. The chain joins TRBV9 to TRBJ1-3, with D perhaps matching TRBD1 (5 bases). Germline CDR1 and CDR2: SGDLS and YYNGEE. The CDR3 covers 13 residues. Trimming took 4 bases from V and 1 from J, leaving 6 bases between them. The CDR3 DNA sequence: TGTGCCAGCAGCCAGGGTTCTGGAAACACCATATATTTT. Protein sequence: CASSQGSGNTIYF.

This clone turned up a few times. The CDR3 coding sequence is TGTGCTAGTGGACTATATGGAAACACCATATATTTT. Translating it yields CASGLYGNTIYF. The V gene is TRBV12-5, the J gene TRBJ1-3; D unclear. The V gene's germline CDR1 is LGHNT and CDR2 FRNRAP. V lost 6 bases and J 3 bases, leaving 6 bases between the germline ends. The CDR3 is 12 residues long.

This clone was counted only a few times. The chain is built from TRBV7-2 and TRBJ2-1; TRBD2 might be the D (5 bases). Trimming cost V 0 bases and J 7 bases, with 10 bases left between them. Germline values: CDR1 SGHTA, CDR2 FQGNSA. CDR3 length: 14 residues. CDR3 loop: CASSLAGAWNEQFF. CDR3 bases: TGTGCCAGCAGCTTAGCGGGAGCGTGGAATGAGCAGTTCTTC.

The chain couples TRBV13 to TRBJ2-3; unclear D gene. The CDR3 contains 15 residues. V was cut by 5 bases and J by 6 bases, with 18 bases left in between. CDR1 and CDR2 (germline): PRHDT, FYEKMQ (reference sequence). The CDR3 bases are TGTGCCAGCAGCGCAATTGGCCGCCCAGTGGATACGCAGTATTTT. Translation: CASSAIGRPVDTQYF.

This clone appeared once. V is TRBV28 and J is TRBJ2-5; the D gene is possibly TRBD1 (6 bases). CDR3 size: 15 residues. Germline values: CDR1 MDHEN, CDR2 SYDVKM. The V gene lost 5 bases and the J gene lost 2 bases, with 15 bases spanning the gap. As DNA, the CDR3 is TGTGCCAGCAGTCGAACAGGGTACCGGCAAGAGACCCAGTACTTC. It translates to CASSRTGYRQETQYF.

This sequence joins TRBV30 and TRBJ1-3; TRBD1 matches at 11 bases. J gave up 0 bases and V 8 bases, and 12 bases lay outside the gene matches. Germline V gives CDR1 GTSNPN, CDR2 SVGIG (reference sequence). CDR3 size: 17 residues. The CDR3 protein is CAQSPGQGGTSGNTIYF. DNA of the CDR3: TGTGCCCAATCACCGGGACAGGGGGGCACCTCTGGAAACACCATATATTTT.

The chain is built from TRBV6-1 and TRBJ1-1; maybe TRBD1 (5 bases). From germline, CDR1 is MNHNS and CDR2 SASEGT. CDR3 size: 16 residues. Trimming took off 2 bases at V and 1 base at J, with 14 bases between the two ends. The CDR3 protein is CASSESLVGANTEAFF. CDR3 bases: TGTGCCAGCAGTGAATCCCTAGTAGGGGCGAACACTGAAGCTTTCTTT.

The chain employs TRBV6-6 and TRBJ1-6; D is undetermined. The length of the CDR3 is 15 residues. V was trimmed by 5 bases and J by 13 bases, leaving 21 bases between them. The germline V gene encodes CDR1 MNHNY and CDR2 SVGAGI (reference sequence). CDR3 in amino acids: CASSLQPDTPRPLHF. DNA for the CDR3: TGTGCCAGCAGTCTCCAACCCGACACGCCGAGGCCCCTCCACTTT.

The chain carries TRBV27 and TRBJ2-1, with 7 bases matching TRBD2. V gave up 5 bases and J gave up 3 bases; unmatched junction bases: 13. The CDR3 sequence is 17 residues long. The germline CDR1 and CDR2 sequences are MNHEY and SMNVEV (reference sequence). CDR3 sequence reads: CASSPRGRAGNYNEQFF. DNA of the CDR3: TGTGCCAGCAGTCCCCGTGGTCGAGCGGGGAACTACAATGAGCAGTTCTTC.

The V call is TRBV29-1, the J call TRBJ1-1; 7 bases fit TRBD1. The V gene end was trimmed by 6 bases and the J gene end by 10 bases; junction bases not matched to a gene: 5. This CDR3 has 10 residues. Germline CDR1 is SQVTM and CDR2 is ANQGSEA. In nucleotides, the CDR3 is TGCAGCGTGACAGGGTCGGGAGCTTTCTTT. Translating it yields CSVTGSGAFF.

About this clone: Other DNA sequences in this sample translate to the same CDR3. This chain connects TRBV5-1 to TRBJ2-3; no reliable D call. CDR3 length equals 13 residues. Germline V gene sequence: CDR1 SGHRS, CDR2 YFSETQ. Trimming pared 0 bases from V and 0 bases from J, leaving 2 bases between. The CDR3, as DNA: TGCGCCAGCAGCTTGGGCAGCACAGATACGCAGTATTTT. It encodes CASSLGSTDTQYF.

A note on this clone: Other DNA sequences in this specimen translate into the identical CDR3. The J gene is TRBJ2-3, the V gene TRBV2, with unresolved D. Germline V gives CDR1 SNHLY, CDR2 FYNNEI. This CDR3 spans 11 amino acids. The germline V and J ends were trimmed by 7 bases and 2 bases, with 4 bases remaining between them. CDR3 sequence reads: CASTNTDTQYF. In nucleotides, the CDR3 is TGTGCCAGCACCAACACAGATACGCAGTATTTT. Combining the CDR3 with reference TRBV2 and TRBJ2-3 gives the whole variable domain EPEVTQTPSHQVTQMGQEVILRCVPISNHLYFYWYRQILGQKVEFLVSFYNNEISEKSEIFDDQFSVERPDGSNFTLKIRSTKLEDSAMYFCASTNTDTQYFGPGTRLTVL.